The rows below give T cell receptor beta chains drawn from one sample of a study of control samples from healthy donors and cancer patients. Produced via immunoSEQ multiplex PCR; TCRdb's table is partial and in-frame only. Here the sample spans about 77,000 clones, 85% to 95% being singletons. Sequencing was done on a sample of blood. These receptors originate from a woman aged 60-70 years in good health. Both conserved end residues are part of each CDR3. D genes are given only for firm matches. Clone size is stated in some rows and not others, as once, few, many or a class when expanded.

TGTGCCAGCAGCTTGGGAGGGGGAGATAGCAATCAGCCCCAGCATTTT	CASSLGGGDSNQPQHF	TRBJ1-5	-	-	16	TRBV5-4
TGTGCCAGTACCCGGGAGGCCCGCTTCTATGGCTACACCTTC	CASTREARFYGYTF	TRBJ1-2	-	-	14	TRBV19
TGCGCCAGCAGCCCGCCGTCTAGCGCAGATACGCAGTATTTT	CASSPPSSADTQYF	TRBJ2-3	-	-	14	TRBV4-1
TGTGCCAGCAGCCCCGCGGGCTGGGGATACAATGAGCAGTTCTTC	CASSPAGWGYNEQFF	TRBJ2-1	-	-	15	TRBV6-2/TRBV6-3
TGTGCCAGCAGCCCCCCCGGGGTCGGGAACACTGAAGCTTTCTTT	CASSPPGVGNTEAFF	TRBJ1-1	-	-	15	TRBV7-9
TGTGCCAGCAGTTTATCTAGCGGGAGCCTCTACGAGCAGTACTTC	CASSLSSGSLYEQYF	TRBJ2-7	-	TRBD2	15	TRBV27
TGTGCCAGCAGTACTAGCGGGAGTTCGAGCTACGAGCAGTACTTC	CASSTSGSSSYEQYF	TRBJ2-7	-	TRBD2	15	TRBV2
TGTGCCTGGAGTGACCGGGATCCCGGGGAAGCTTTCTTT	CAWSDRDPGEAFF	TRBJ1-1	-	-	13	TRBV30
TGTGCCAGCAGTGCTAGCGGAGAGACCCAGTACTTC	CASSASGETQYF	TRBJ2-5	-	TRBD2	12	TRBV2
TGCAGCGTTGAGGGAGGGGCCACAGATACGCAGTATTTT	CSVEGGATDTQYF	TRBJ2-3	-	TRBD2	13	TRBV29-1
TGTGCCAGCAGCCCCCAGGAGGGGTCGAGCTATGGCTACACCTTC	CASSPQEGSSYGYTF	TRBJ1-2	-	-	15	TRBV7-2
TGTGCCAGCAGCTCCCGGGACTCTAATTCACCCCTCCACTTT	CASSSRDSNSPLHF	TRBJ1-6	few	-	14	TRBV7-8
TGTGCCAGCACATCGGGATATGGCTACACCTTC	CASTSGYGYTF	TRBJ1-2	-	-	11	TRBV28
TGTGCCAGCAGCGTGAGGGGTGGGGAGCTGTTTTTT	CASSVRGGELFF	TRBJ2-2	-	-	12	TRBV7-9
TGTGCCAGCAGCGCCTACTCGCAGGGTTTAGCTCAGCCCCAGCATTTT	CASSAYSQGLAQPQHF	TRBJ1-5	-	-	16	TRBV2
TGTGCCAGCTCACCACCGTCGTCAGGGGGGGAGACCCAGTACTTC	CASSPPSSGGETQYF	TRBJ2-5	-	-	15	TRBV18
TGCGCCAGCAGCCAAGCTCATAGGGGGTATGGCTACACCTTC	CASSQAHRGYGYTF	TRBJ1-2	-	-	14	TRBV4-1
TGTGCCAGCAGCCAAAGGGGATATGGTGAAAAACTGTTTTTT	CASSQRGYGEKLFF	TRBJ1-4	-	-	14	TRBV4-2
TGTGCCAGCAGAACCGGACAGGGGTACGATACGCAGTATTTT	CASRTGQGYDTQYF	TRBJ2-3	-	TRBD1	14	TRBV2
TGTGCCAGCAGTCCCCAGATCATGGGCACTGAAGCTTTCTTT	CASSPQIMGTEAFF	TRBJ1-1	-	-	14	TRBV28
TGTGCCAGCAGCCCCGGGACAGCATCCTTCCAAGAGACCCAGTACTTC	CASSPGTASFQETQYF	TRBJ2-5	-	TRBD1	16	TRBV9
TGTGCCAGTCGTCCGGGACAAGCCCCTAATGAGCAGTTCTTC	CASRPGQAPNEQFF	TRBJ2-1	-	-	14	TRBV19
TGTGCCAGCAGGGCGGGAGACGGCAGGGGAGCTTTCTTT	CASRAGDGRGAFF	TRBJ1-1	-	-	13	TRBV6-4
TGTGCCAGCACCCCACCGGGACAGGGGTCTAACTCGCAGTATTTT	CASTPPGQGSNSQYF	TRBJ2-3	-	TRBD1	15	TRBV5-4
TGTGCCAGCTCACCAAAGGACAGGGAGAACACTGAAGCTTTCTTT	CASSPKDRENTEAFF	TRBJ1-1	-	TRBD1	15	TRBV18
TGTGCCAGCAGACCAAGCGGAGCGGGGGAGACCCAGTACTTC	CASRPSGAGETQYF	TRBJ2-5	-	TRBD2	14	TRBV28
TGTGCCAGCACCCGCCGTGGGACTAGCGGGAGTTATTGGGAGCAGTACTTC	CASTRRGTSGSYWEQYF	TRBJ2-7	-	TRBD2	17	TRBV6-7
TGTGCCAGCAGCTTACGGACAGGGGGTTATACAGATACGCAGTATTTT	CASSLRTGGYTDTQYF	TRBJ2-3	-	TRBD1	16	TRBV5-6
TGCGCCAGCAGCTTGGCGTATGAGCAGTTCTTC	CASSLAYEQFF	TRBJ2-1	-	-	11	TRBV5-1
TGTGCCAGCAGTTCTGGACAGGGAAGAAACACCATATATTTT	CASSSGQGRNTIYF	TRBJ1-3	-	TRBD1	14	TRBV6-5
TGTGCCATCAGTGAGTCGCCACTAGCGGGACTATACAATGAGCAGTTCTTC	CAISESPLAGLYNEQFF	TRBJ2-1	-	TRBD2	17	TRBV10-3
TGTGCCAGCAGCTCGGGACAGGGTGACAATGAGCAGTTCTTC	CASSSGQGDNEQFF	TRBJ2-1	-	TRBD1	14	TRBV9
TGTGCCAGCAGCTCCGGACTAGCGGGAGTTCGCTCAGAGACCCAGTACTTC	CASSSGLAGVRSETQYF	TRBJ2-5	-	TRBD2	17	TRBV7-2
TGTGCCAGCAGTTACTCGAGGGTAGCGGGGGCCTACGAGCAGTACTTC	CASSYSRVAGAYEQYF	TRBJ2-7	-	TRBD2	16	TRBV6-6
TGCGCCAGCAGCTTGGTCCCCGGGACTAGCGGAGCGAGCTCCTACGAGCAGTACTTC	CASSLVPGTSGASSYEQYF	TRBJ2-7	-	TRBD2	19	TRBV5-1
TGTGCCAGCAGTGACAGTTCCTCTGGAAACACCATATATTTT	CASSDSSSGNTIYF	TRBJ1-3	-	-	14	TRBV28
TGTGCCAGCAGCCAATACATTCCCCAGGGAGGTGAAAAACTGTTTTTT	CASSQYIPQGGEKLFF	TRBJ1-4	-	-	16	TRBV3-1/TRBV3-2
TGTGCCAGCACCTTCGACAGGGGCACAGATACGCAGTATTTT	CASTFDRGTDTQYF	TRBJ2-3	-	TRBD1	14	TRBV7-2
TGTGCTAGTGGTTTGGGGGCAAACACTGAAGCTTTCTTT	CASGLGANTEAFF	TRBJ1-1	once	-	13	TRBV12-5
TGTGCCAGCAGCCCACCTCGGACCCGATACGAGCAGTACTTC	CASSPPRTRYEQYF	TRBJ2-7	-	-	14	TRBV7-9
TGTGCCAGCAGCAGTCCGACAGGGGCGAACACTGAAGCTTTCTTT	CASSSPTGANTEAFF	TRBJ1-1	-	TRBD1	15	TRBV5-6
TGTGCCAGCAGCCCCTCTCCAGCGGGCATTACAGATACGCAGTATTTT	CASSPSPAGITDTQYF	TRBJ2-3	few	-	16	TRBV9
TGTGCCAGCAGACCCCAGGGGTTTGGAGCTTTCTTT	CASRPQGFGAFF	TRBJ1-1	-	-	12	TRBV28
TGTGCCAGCAGCCAAGATAGGGCAGTCCGTGGCTACACCTTC	CASSQDRAVRGYTF	TRBJ1-2	-	-	14	TRBV3-1/TRBV3-2
TGTGCCAGCCCCACTCTGAGCTCTGGAAACACCATATATTTT	CASPTLSSGNTIYF	TRBJ1-3	-	-	14	TRBV6-4
TGTGCCAGCAGCTCCCGGACAGGTTTTCTCTATGGCTACACCTTC	CASSSRTGFLYGYTF	TRBJ1-2	-	TRBD1	15	TRBV5-6
TGTGCCAGCACAGAGGTTGGGCGGGGGGCGTATGGCTACACCTTC	CASTEVGRGAYGYTF	TRBJ1-2	-	-	15	TRBV6-6
TGTGCCAGCAGACCCCATACGGGGGAGCAGTTCTTC	CASRPHTGEQFF	TRBJ2-1	once	-	12	TRBV11-2